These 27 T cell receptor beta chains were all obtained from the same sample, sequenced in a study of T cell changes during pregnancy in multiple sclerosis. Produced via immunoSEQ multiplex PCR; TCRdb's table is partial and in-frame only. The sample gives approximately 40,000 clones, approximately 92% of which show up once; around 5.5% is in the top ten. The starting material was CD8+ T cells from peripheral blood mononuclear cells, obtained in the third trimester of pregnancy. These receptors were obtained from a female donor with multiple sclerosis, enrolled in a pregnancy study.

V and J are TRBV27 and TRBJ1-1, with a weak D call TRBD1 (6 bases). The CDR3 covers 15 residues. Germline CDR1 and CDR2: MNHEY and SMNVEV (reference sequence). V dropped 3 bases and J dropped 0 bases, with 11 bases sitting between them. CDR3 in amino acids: CASSFFAGVNTEAFF. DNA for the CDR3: TGTGCCAGCAGTTTTTTTGCAGGGGTGAACACTGAAGCTTTCTTT.

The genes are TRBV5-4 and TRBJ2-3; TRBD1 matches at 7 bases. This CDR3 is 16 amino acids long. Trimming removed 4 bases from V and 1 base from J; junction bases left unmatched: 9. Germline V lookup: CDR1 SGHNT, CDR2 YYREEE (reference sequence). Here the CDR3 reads CASSPDRTGGTDTQYF. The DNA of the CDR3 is TGTGCCAGCAGCCCGGACAGGACCGGCGGCACAGATACGCAGTATTTT.

This CDR3 is CASSQDSTDPNEQFF. The CDR3 DNA sequence: TGCGCCAGCAGCCAAGATTCGACAGATCCCAATGAGCAGTTCTTC. This chain connects TRBV4-3 to TRBJ2-1; D possibly corresponds to TRBD1 (5 bases). The CDR3 runs 15 residues. CDR1 is LGHNA and CDR2 is YSLEER in the germline V gene. V lost 0 bases to trimming and J lost 6 bases, with 12 bases between them.

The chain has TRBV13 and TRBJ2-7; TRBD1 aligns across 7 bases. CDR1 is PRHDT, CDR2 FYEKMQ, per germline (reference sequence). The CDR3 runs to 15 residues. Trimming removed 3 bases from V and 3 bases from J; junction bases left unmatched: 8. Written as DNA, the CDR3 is TGTGCCAGCAGCTTTAGCCGGGGACAGCACTACGAGCAGTACTTC. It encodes CASSFSRGQHYEQYF.

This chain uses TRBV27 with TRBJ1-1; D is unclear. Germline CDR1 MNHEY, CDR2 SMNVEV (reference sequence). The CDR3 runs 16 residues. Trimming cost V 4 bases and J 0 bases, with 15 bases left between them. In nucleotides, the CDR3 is TGTGCCAGCAGTTCCGCCCGAGATTTCCTGAACACTGAAGCTTTCTTT. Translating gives CASSSARDFLNTEAFF.

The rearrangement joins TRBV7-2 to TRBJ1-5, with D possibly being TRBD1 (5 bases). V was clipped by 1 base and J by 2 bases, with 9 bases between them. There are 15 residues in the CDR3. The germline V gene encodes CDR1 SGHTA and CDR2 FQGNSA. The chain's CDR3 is CASSLVAGRNQPQHF. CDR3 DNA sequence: TGTGCCAGCAGCTTAGTAGCAGGGCGCAATCAGCCCCAGCATTTT. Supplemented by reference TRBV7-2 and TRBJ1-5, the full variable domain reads GAGVSQSPSNKVTEKGKDVELRCDPISGHTALYWYRQSLGQGLEFLIYFQGNSAPDKSGLPSDRFSAERTGGSVSTLTIQRTQQEDSAVYLCASSLVAGRNQPQHFGDGTRLSIL.

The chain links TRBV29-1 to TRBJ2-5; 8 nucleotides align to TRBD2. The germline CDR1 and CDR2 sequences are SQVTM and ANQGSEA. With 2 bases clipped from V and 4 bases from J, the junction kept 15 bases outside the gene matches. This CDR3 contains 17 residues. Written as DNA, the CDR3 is TGCAGCGTTGAAATGGGGGAGTTGGACGGGGGGGCAGAGACCCAGTACTTC. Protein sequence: CSVEMGELDGGAETQYF.

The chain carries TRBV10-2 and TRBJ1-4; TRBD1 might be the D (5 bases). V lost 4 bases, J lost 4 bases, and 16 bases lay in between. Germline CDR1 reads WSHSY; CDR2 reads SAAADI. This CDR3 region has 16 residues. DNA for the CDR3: TGCGCCAGCAGTGTAGGTGGGGCAGAAATTAATGAAAAACTGTTTTTT. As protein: CASSVGGAEINEKLFF.

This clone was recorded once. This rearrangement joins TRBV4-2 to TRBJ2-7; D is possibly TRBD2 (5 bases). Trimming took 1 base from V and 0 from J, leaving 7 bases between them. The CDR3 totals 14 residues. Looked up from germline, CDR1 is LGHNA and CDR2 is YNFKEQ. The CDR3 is CASSQVAGSYEQYF. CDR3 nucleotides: TGTGCCAGCAGCCAAGTGGCGGGCTCCTACGAGCAGTACTTC.

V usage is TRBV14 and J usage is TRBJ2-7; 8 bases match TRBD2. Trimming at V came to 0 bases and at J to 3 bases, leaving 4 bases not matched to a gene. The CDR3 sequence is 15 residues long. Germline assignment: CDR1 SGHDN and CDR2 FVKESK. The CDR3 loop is CASSQETGGRYEQYF. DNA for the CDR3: TGTGCCAGCAGCCAAGAAACGGGGGGGCGCTACGAGCAGTACTTC.

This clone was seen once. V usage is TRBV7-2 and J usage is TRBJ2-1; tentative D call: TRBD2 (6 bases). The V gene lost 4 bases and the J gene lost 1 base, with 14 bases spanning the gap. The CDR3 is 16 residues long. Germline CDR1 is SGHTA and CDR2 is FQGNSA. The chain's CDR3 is CASSSRLGWSYNEQFF. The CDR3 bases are TGTGCCAGCAGCTCGAGACTAGGGTGGTCCTACAATGAGCAGTTCTTC. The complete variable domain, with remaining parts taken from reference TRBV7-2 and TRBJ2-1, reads GAGVSQSPSNKVTEKGKDVELRCDPISGHTALYWYRQSLGQGLEFLIYFQGNSAPDKSGLPSDRFSAERTGGSVSTLTIQRTQQEDSAVYLCASSSRLGWSYNEQFFGPGTRLTVL.

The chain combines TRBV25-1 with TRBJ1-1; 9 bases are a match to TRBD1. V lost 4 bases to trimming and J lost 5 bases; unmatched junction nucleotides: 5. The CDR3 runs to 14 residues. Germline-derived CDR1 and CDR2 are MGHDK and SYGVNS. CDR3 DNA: TGTGCCAGCAGTGTCCGGGACAGGGCGACTGAAGCTTTCTTT. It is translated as CASSVRDRATEAFF.

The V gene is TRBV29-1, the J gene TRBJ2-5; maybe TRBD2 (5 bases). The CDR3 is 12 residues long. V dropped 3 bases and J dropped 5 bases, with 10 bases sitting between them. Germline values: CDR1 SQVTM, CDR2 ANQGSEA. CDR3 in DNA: TGCAGCGTTGAGGACTGGGAGGAGACCCAGTACTTC. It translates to CSVEDWEETQYF. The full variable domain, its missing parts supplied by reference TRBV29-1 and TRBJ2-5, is SAVISQKPSRDICQRGTSLTIQCQVDSQVTMMFWYRQQPGQSLTLIATANQGSEATYESGFVIDKFPISRPNLTFSTLTVSNMSPEDSSIYLCSVEDWEETQYFGPGTRLLVL.

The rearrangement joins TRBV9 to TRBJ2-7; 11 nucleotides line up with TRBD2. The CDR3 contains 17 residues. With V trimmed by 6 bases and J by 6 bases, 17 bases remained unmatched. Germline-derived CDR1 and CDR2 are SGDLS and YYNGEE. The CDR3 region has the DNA TGTGCCAGCATCCACCACGGGGCTAGCGGGAGGAGTAGCGAGCAGTACTTC. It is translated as CASIHHGASGRSSEQYF.

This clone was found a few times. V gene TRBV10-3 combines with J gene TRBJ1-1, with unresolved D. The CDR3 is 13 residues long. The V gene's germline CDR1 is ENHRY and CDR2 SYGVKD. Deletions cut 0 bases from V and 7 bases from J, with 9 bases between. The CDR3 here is CAISESSLGEAFF. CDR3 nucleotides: TGTGCCATCAGTGAGTCGAGTCTCGGTGAAGCTTTCTTT.

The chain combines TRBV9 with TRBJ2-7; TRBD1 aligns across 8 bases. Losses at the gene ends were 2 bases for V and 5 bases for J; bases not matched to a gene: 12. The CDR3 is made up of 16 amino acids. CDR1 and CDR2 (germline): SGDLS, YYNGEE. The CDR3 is CASSVYAQGGVNEQYF. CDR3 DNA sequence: TGTGCCAGCAGCGTTTACGCACAGGGGGGAGTGAACGAGCAGTACTTC.

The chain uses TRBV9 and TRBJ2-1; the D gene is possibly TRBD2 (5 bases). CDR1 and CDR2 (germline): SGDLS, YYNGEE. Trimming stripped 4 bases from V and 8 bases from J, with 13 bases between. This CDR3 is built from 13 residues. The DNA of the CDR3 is TGTGCCAGCAGCAAAGCGGTGTGGGATGAGCAGTTCTTC. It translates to CASSKAVWDEQFF.

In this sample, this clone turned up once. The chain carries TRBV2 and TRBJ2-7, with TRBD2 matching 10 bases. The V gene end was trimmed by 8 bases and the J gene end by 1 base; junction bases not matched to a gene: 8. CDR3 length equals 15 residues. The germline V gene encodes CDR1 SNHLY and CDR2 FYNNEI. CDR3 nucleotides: TGTGCCAGCGAAACTTTAGCGGGAGGTTCCTACGAGCAGTACTTC. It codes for CASETLAGGSYEQYF.

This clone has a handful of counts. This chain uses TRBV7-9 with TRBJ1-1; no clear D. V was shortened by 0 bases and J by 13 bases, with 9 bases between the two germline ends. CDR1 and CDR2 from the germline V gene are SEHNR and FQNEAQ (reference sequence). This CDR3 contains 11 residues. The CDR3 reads CASSLAGRIFF. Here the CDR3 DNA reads TGTGCCAGCAGCTTAGCTGGGAGAATTTTCTTT.

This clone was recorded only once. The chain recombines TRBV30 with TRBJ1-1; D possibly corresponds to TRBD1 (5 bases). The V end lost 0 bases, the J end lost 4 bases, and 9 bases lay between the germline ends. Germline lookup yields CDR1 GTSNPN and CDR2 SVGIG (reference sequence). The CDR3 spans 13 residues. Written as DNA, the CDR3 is TGTGCCTGGAGTGTTACGGGGGGCACTGAAGCTTTCTTT. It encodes CAWSVTGGTEAFF.

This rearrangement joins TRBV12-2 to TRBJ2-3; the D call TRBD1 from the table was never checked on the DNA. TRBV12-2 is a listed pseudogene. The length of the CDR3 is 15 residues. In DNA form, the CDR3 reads TGTGCAAGTCGCCCAACGGGGGACAGGGCAGATACGCAGTATTTT. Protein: CASRPTGDRADTQYF.

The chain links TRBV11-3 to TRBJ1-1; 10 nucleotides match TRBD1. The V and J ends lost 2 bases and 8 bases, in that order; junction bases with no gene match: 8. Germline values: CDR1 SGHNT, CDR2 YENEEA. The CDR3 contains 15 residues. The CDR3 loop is CASSLSGQGVSEAFF. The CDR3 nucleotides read TGTGCCAGCAGCTTATCTGGACAGGGGGTATCGGAAGCTTTCTTT.

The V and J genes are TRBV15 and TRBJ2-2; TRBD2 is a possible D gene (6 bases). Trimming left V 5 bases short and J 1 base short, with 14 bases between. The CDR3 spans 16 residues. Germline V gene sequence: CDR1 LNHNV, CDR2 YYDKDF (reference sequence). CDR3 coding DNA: TGTGCCACCAGCCTAGAAGCGGGTTGGAACACCGGGGAGCTGTTTTTT. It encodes CATSLEAGWNTGELFF.

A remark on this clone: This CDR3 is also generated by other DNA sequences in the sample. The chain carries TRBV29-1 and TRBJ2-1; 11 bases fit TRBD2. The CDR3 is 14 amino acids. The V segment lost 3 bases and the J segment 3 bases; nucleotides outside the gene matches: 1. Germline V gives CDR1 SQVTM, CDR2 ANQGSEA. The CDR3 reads CSVEGLADYNEQFF. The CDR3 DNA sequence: TGCAGCGTTGAGGGACTAGCGGACTACAATGAGCAGTTCTTC.

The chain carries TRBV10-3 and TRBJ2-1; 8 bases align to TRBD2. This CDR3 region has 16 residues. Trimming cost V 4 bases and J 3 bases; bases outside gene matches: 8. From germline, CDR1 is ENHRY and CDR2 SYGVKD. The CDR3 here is CAISGGGLAGYNEQFF. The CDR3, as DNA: TGTGCCATCAGTGGGGGAGGGCTAGCGGGCTACAATGAGCAGTTCTTC.

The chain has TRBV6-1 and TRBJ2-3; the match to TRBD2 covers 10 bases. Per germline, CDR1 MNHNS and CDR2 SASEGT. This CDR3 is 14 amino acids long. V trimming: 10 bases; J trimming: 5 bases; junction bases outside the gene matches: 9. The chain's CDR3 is CATASGRAEDTQYF. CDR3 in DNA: TGTGCCACCGCAAGCGGGAGGGCCGAAGATACGCAGTATTTT.

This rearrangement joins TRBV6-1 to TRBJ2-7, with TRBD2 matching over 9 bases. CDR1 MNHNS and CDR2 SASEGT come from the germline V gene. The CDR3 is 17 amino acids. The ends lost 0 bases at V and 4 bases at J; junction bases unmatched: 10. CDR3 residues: CASSEAPTSGGLYEQYF. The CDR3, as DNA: TGTGCCAGCAGTGAAGCACCGACTAGCGGTGGGTTATACGAGCAGTACTTC.